This is a list of T cell receptor beta chains from one sample in a study of OX40 agonist ivuxolimab in advanced cancers. Assay used: immunoSEQ multiplex PCR; TCRdb lists only in-frame clones, some missing. Of more than 65,000 clones in the sample, around 80% were seen once. This specimen was CD4+ or CD8+ T cells sorted from blood, taken in a trial of the OX40 agonist ivuxolimab. The source is an adult with an advanced solid tumor such as melanoma, head and neck, liver or kidney cancer. Both conserved end residues are part of each CDR3. A D gene is named only where the DNA matches it firmly. Where a row states a size, it is once, few, many or the class of an expanded clone; other rows omit it.

TRBJ2-5,once,TRBV28,.,CASSLLGGQETQYF,TGTGCCAGCAGTTTATTAGGGGGCCAAGAGACCCAGTACTTC
TRBJ2-5,few,TRBV27,TRBD2,CASSRPTSGRAETQYF,TGTGCCAGCAGTCGACCGACTAGCGGGAGGGCCGAGACCCAGTACTTC
TRBJ2-2,.,TRBV7-2,.,CASSLERLGQTNTGELFF,TGTGCCAGCAGCTTAGAGCGGCTTGGGCAGACGAACACCGGGGAGCTGTTTTTT
TRBJ2-5,.,TRBV7-8,.,CASSWWRETQYF,TGTGCCAGCAGCTGGTGGCGAGAGACCCAGTACTTC
TRBJ1-2,.,TRBV2,.,CASSEIPPQDGYTF,TGTGCCAGCAGTGAAATCCCCCCGCAAGATGGCTACACCTTC
TRBJ1-5,.,TRBV5-6,.,CASSFGPGYQPQHF,TGTGCCAGCAGCTTCGGTCCGGGCTATCAGCCCCAGCATTTT
TRBJ2-1,.,TRBV18,.,CASSSRGGYNEQFF,TGTGCCAGCTCCTCAAGGGGGGGTTACAATGAGCAGTTCTTC
TRBJ1-2,.,TRBV4-3,.,CASSQDRGRGGYTF,TGCGCCAGCAGCCAAGACAGGGGTCGTGGTGGCTACACCTTC
TRBJ1-2,.,TRBV20-1,.,CSARDPRTNTF,TGCAGTGCTAGAGATCCCCGGACAAACACCTTC
TRBJ1-6,.,TRBV6-5,.,CASSYSGRDQTPLHF,TGTGCCAGCAGTTACTCCGGCCGAGACCAGACACCCCTCCACTTT
TRBJ2-6,once,TRBV4-1,.,CASSQERVSGANVLTF,TGCGCCAGCAGCCAAGAGAGGGTTAGTGGGGCCAACGTCCTGACTTTC
TRBJ2-6,.,TRBV28,.,CASSLAMRGAGANVLTF,TGTGCCAGCAGTTTGGCCATGCGAGGGGCGGGGGCCAACGTCCTGACTTTC
TRBJ1-4,few,TRBV2,.,CASSPSPRSGEKLFF,TGTGCCAGCAGTCCGTCTCCTCGGTCTGGTGAAAAACTGTTTTTT
TRBJ2-1,.,TRBV27,.,CASSPRSGGKQFF,TGTGCCAGCAGTCCCCGATCCGGAGGAAAGCAGTTCTTC
TRBJ1-3,.,TRBV9,.,CASSPPSGNTIYF,TGTGCCAGCAGCCCACCCTCTGGAAACACCATATATTTT
TRBJ2-2,few,TRBV6-6,.,CASSYELANTGELFF,TGTGCCAGCAGTTACGAGCTAGCGAACACCGGGGAGCTGTTTTTT
TRBJ2-1,.,TRBV7-2,TRBD2,CASTTTSGNNEQFF,TGTGCCAGCACCACGACTAGCGGTAACAATGAGCAGTTCTTC
TRBJ2-3,.,TRBV12-5,.,CASGLRVRGSTDTQYF,TGTGCTAGTGGTTTGAGGGTGAGAGGGAGCACAGATACGCAGTATTTT
TRBJ2-3,.,TRBV4-2,TRBD2,CASSQNQREGEDTQYF,TGTGCCAGCAGCCAGAATCAAAGGGAGGGCGAAGATACGCAGTATTTT
TRBJ1-2,.,TRBV25-1,.,CASSWTANYGYTF,TGTGCCAGCAGTTGGACAGCTAACTATGGCTACACCTTC
TRBJ1-1,once,TRBV6-1,.,CASSDRGDTEAFF,TGTGCCAGCAGTGACAGGGGAGACACTGAAGCTTTCTTT
TRBJ1-4,.,TRBV5-6,TRBD1,CASSLGTGYNEKLFF,TGTGCCAGCAGCTTGGGGACAGGGTATAATGAAAAACTGTTTTTT
TRBJ2-5,.,TRBV7-8,.,CASSFDSYQETQYF,TGTGCCAGCAGCTTTGACAGCTACCAAGAGACCCAGTACTTC
TRBJ2-3,many,TRBV27,.,CASSLSPAVPDTQYF,TGTGCCAGCAGTTTATCTCCCGCGGTCCCAGATACGCAGTATTTT
TRBJ2-3,once,TRBV25-1,.,CASSERPGSDTQYF,TGTGCCAGCAGTGAACGACCAGGATCCGATACGCAGTATTTT
TRBJ2-1,.,TRBV15,TRBD2,CATTLAGAYNEQFF,TGTGCCACCACCCTAGCGGGAGCCTACAATGAGCAGTTCTTC
TRBJ2-1,.,TRBV7-2,TRBD1,CASSPPGTGWNEQFF,TGTGCCAGCAGCCCCCCCGGGACAGGGTGGAATGAGCAGTTCTTC
TRBJ2-3,.,TRBV9,.,CASSAPGSSTDTQYF,TGTGCCAGCAGCGCTCCGGGTTCTAGCACAGATACGCAGTATTTT
TRBJ1-1,.,TRBV28,.,CASSIQGGGVRVAEAFF,TGTGCCAGCAGTATACAGGGAGGGGGGGTACGGGTCGCTGAAGCTTTCTTT
TRBJ1-1,.,TRBV7-9,.,CASNLAGSDTEAFF,TGTGCCAGCAACTTGGCCGGGTCTGACACTGAAGCTTTCTTT
TRBJ1-6,.,TRBV10-1,.,CASSEDSNSPLHF,TGCGCCAGCAGTGAGGACAGTAATTCACCCCTCCACTTT